The T cell receptor beta chain under discussion was sequenced for a study of shared clonotypes between healthy human individuals. The study's findings and limits: Clonotype sharing among donors was thought likely to change with sequencing depth. Represented diversity (both genetic and exposure-history) was limited by the small number of donors.

This clone came up a few times. Its matching antigen is unknown. Libraries were prepared by immunoSEQ multiplex PCR; TCRdb keeps only in-frame clonotypes and omits some of them. The profile shows roughly 2,300,000 clones, 85% to 95% of them singletons. With 6 bases removed from V and 8 bases from J, the gap between germline ends came to 13 bases. There are 12 residues in the CDR3. Germline values: CDR1 SGHVS, CDR2 FQNEAQ. Recent acute infections and vaccinations were absent in the healthy HIV-negative adult donors. This receptor was obtained from a man aged 18 to 29 in good health. Some clones in this sample may be carry-over from other donors' samples. Sequencing input: naive CD4+ T cells from PBMCs. Subset denoted: CD45RA+ positively selected. This rearrangement joins TRBV7-8 to TRBJ1-2; D gene ambiguous. CDR3 bases: TGTGCCAGCAGTCCCGGGATGGAGGGCTACACCTTC. The encoded protein is CASSPGMEGYTF.